The 9 T cell receptor beta chains presented below share a single source sample, sequenced in a study of blood T cell repertoires in COVID-19. Sequencing used immunoSEQ multiplex PCR; TCRdb keeps in-frame clones, though not all of them. This table has a few hundred thousand clones, around 83% appearing once. The sequenced material came from peripheral blood. The receptors derive from a woman aged 70-85 years with COVID-19, enrolled during active disease.

J is TRBJ1-2 and V is TRBV4-3, with no clear D. Trimming stripped 1 base from V and 3 bases from J, with 6 bases between. Germline loops: CDR1 LGHNA, CDR2 YSLEER. This CDR3 contains 13 residues. CDR3 residues: CASSQGPDYGYTF. In DNA, the CDR3 is TGCGCCAGCAGCCAAGGCCCGGACTATGGCTACACCTTC.

This clone has a handful of counts. The same CDR3 arises from other DNA sequences in this sample as well. The V gene is TRBV11-3, the J gene TRBJ2-2, with TRBD2 identical over 7 bases. The V and J ends lost 5 bases and 2 bases, in that order; junction bases with no gene match: 2. Looked up from germline, CDR1 is SGHNT and CDR2 is YENEEA. There are 14 residues in the CDR3. In DNA form, the CDR3 reads TGTGCCAGCAGCCTGGGACTAAACACCGGGGAGCTGTTTTTT. This codes for CASSLGLNTGELFF.

This clone was seen a handful of times. The chain links TRBV6-5 to TRBJ1-5, with D unclear. Germline CDR1 is MNHEY and CDR2 is SVGAGI. CDR3 length: 16 amino acids. V lost 2 bases, J lost 3 bases, and 14 bases lay in between. In DNA, the CDR3 is TGTGCCAGCAGTTACAGCGGGATAGGGAACAATCAGCCCCAGCATTTT. This sequence encodes CASSYSGIGNNQPQHF.

This clone was counted once. V and J are TRBV27 and TRBJ2-1; the D gene is possibly TRBD1 (6 bases). This CDR3 comprises 15 residues. The germline CDR1 and CDR2 sequences are MNHEY and SMNVEV (reference sequence). V was shortened by 6 bases and J by 0 bases, with 12 bases between the two germline ends. CDR3 amino acids: CASRPSGDSYNEQFF. In DNA form, the CDR3 reads TGTGCCAGCAGGCCTTCAGGGGACTCCTACAATGAGCAGTTCTTC.

This chain uses TRBV12-5 with TRBJ2-2, with a weak D call TRBD2 (5 bases). The CDR3 contains 14 residues. Looked up from germline, CDR1 is LGHNT and CDR2 is FRNRAP. V lost 5 bases and J 7 bases, leaving 14 bases between the germline ends. This CDR3 reads CASGPGIESGELFF. The CDR3 region has the DNA TGTGCTAGTGGTCCGGGGATCGAAAGCGGGGAGCTGTTTTTT.

The chain recombines TRBV18 with TRBJ2-5; 9 bases map to TRBD2. There are 17 residues in the CDR3. The V gene's germline CDR1 is KGHSH and CDR2 LQKENI. Trimming cost V 6 bases and J 1 base; bases outside gene matches: 12. CDR3 nucleotides: TGTGCCAGCTCGCCTCGACTAGCGGCTTTATCCCAAGAGACCCAGTACTTC. As protein: CASSPRLAALSQETQYF. Drawing the rest from reference TRBV18 and TRBJ2-5, the complete variable domain is NAGVMQNPRHLVRRRGQEARLRCSPMKGHSHVYWYRQLPEEGLKFMVYLQKENIIDESGMPKERFSAEFPKEGPSILRIQQVVRGDSAAYFCASSPRLAALSQETQYFGPGTRLLVL.

The V call is TRBV4-1, the J call TRBJ2-2; maybe TRBD2 (5 bases). CDR3 length: 14 residues. V dropped 0 bases and J dropped 5 bases, with 7 bases sitting between them. Germline CDR1 and CDR2: MGHRA and YSYEKL. CDR3 sequence: CASSQDPGTGELFF. The CDR3 region has the DNA TGCGCCAGCAGCCAAGATCCGGGGACCGGGGAGCTGTTTTTT.

This sequence joins TRBV7-2 and TRBJ1-5, with D possibly matching TRBD1 (5 bases). Trimming stripped 1 base from V and 7 bases from J, with 11 bases between. This CDR3 has 14 amino acids. Germline CDR1 is SGHTA and CDR2 is FQGNSA. CDR3 amino acids: CASSLGGGAQPQHF. The CDR3 bases are TGTGCCAGCAGCTTAGGAGGCGGGGCCCAGCCCCAGCATTTT.

V gene TRBV28 combines with J gene TRBJ1-6; 8 nucleotides line up with TRBD1. After removal of 4 bases from V and 0 bases from J, the junction contained 17 bases not matched to a gene. The CDR3 length is 21 residues. In germline, CDR1 is MDHEN, CDR2 SYDVKM. The CDR3 sequence: CASSWKKGQGQASSYNSPLHF. CDR3 nucleotide sequence: TGTGCCAGCAGTTGGAAAAAAGGACAGGGCCAAGCAAGCTCCTATAATTCACCCCTCCACTTT.